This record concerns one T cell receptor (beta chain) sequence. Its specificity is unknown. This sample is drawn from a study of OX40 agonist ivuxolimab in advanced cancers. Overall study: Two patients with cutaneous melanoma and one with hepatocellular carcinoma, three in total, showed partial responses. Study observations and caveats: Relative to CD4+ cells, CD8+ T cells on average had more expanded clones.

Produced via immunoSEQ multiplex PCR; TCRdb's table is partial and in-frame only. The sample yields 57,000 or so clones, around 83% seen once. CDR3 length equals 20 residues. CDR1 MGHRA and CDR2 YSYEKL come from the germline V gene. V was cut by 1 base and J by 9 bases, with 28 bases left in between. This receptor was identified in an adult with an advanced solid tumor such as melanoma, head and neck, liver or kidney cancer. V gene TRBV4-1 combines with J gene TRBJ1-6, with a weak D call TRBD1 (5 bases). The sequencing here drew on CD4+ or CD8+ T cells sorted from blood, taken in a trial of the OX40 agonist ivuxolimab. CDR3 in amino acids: CASSQAPRVRGVRVRSPLHF. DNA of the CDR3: TGCGCCAGCAGCCAAGCCCCCAGGGTCCGGGGGGTAAGGGTCCGTTCACCCCTCCACTTT.